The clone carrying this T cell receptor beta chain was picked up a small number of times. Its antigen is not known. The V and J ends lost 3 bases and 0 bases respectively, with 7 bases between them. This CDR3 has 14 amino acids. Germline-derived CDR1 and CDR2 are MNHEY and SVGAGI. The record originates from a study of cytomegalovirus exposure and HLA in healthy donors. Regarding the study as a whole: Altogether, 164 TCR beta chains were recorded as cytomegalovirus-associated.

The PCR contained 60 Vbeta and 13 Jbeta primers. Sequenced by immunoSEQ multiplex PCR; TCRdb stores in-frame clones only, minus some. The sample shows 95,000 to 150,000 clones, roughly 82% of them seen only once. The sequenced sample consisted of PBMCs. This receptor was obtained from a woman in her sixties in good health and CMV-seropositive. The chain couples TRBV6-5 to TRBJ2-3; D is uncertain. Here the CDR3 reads CASSYQASTDTQYF. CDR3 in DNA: TGTGCCAGCAGTTATCAGGCCAGCACAGATACGCAGTATTTT.